These T cell receptor beta chains were read from a single sample in a study of blood T cell repertoires in COVID-19. The table came from immunoSEQ multiplex PCR; TCRdb's copy has only in-frame clones and leaves some out. The sample holds 90,000 to 100,000 clones, 80% to 85% seen once. Sequences were obtained from peripheral blood. The receptor source for this set is a man in his 60s with acute or convalescent COVID-19. The CDR3 runs from the conserved cysteine through the conserved F or W. The D gene is left open where the match is weak. Some rows mark clone size as missing; the rest say once, few, many or name a class of expanded clone.

j_call cdr3_length clone_size d_call v_call cdr3_aa cdr3_nt
TRBJ1-1 17 . . TRBV28 CASSLWRDRRHRTEAFF TGTGCCAGCAGTTTATGGCGGGACCGTCGTCATCGGACTGAAGCTTTCTTT
TRBJ1-1 14 . TRBD1 TRBV15 CATSTGTGRTEAFF TGTGCCACCAGTACCGGGACAGGGCGAACTGAAGCTTTCTTT
TRBJ1-6 16 . . TRBV7-2 CASSFRVNSYNSPLHF TGTGCCAGCAGCTTCAGGGTTAACTCCTATAATTCACCCCTCCACTTT
TRBJ1-2 15 . . TRBV5-1 CASSLGSNLAGGYTF TGCGCCAGCAGCTTGGGTAGCAACCTCGCCGGGGGCTACACCTTC
TRBJ1-2 14 once TRBD1 TRBV7-2 CASSLETGGGGYTF TGTGCCAGCAGCTTAGAGACAGGGGGAGGGGGCTACACCTTC
TRBJ2-7 13 . TRBD1 TRBV27 CAARGIRNYEQYF TGTGCCGCCAGGGGGATTAGGAACTACGAGCAGTACTTC
TRBJ2-1 15 . TRBD2 TRBV3-1/TRBV3-2 CASSFPGLAGNEQFF TGTGCCAGCAGCTTCCCGGGACTAGCTGGCAATGAGCAGTTCTTC
TRBJ2-7 13 . . TRBV12-3/TRBV12-4 CASSLQGLGEQYF TGTGCCAGCAGCTTACAGGGTTTGGGGGAGCAGTACTTC
TRBJ2-1 15 . . TRBV3-1/TRBV3-2 CASSPTGSSYNEQFF TGTGCCAGCAGCCCCACAGGAAGCTCCTACAATGAGCAGTTCTTC
TRBJ1-4 13 . . TRBV25-1 CASSLPLDEKLFF TGTGCCAGCAGTCTACCGCTAGATGAAAAACTGTTTTTT
TRBJ1-5 16 . TRBD1 TRBV6-6 CASSSWGQGDNQPQHF TGTGCCAGCAGTTCGTGGGGACAGGGGGACAATCAGCCCCAGCATTTT
TRBJ1-3 16 . . TRBV19 CASSSDRFYSGNTIYF TGTGCCAGTAGTTCCGACAGGTTTTACTCTGGAAACACCATATATTTT
TRBJ2-2 15 . TRBD2 TRBV7-3 CASSRAGPNTGELFF TGTGCCAGCTCCCGAGCGGGGCCGAACACCGGGGAGCTGTTTTTT
TRBJ2-3 14 . TRBD2 TRBV25-1 CASGNSGGTDTQYF TGTGCCAGCGGGAATAGCGGGGGAACAGATACGCAGTATTTT
TRBJ2-2 16 . . TRBV4-3 CASSQDPGRITGELFF TGCGCCAGCAGCCAAGATCCTGGGCGCATCACCGGGGAGCTGTTTTTT
TRBJ1-6 15 . . TRBV5-1 CASSRAGEGSSPLHF TGCGCCAGCAGCCGAGCCGGGGAGGGATCTTCACCCCTCCACTTT
TRBJ2-7 15 . TRBD2 TRBV6-5 CASRGGTSGGYEQYF TGTGCCAGCAGGGGAGGGACTAGCGGGGGTTACGAGCAGTACTTC
TRBJ1-1 16 . TRBD1 TRBV19 CASSIGDRGGGTEAFF TGTGCCAGTAGTATAGGAGACAGGGGAGGGGGCACTGAAGCTTTCTTT
TRBJ2-2 15 once . TRBV2 CASSEFPANTGELFF TGTGCCAGCAGTGAATTTCCAGCGAACACCGGGGAGCTGTTTTTT
TRBJ1-2 12 . . TRBV12-5 CASGFAGDGYTF TGTGCTAGTGGTTTTGCGGGGGATGGCTACACCTTC
TRBJ1-2 15 . TRBD1 TRBV7-9 CASSLEGTVSTGYTF TGTGCCAGCAGCTTAGAGGGGACAGTCTCGACCGGCTACACCTTC
TRBJ1-4 15 . TRBD1 TRBV25-1 CASSDTETGYEKLFF TGTGCCAGCAGTGATACTGAGACAGGGTATGAAAAACTGTTTTTT
TRBJ1-1 14 once TRBD1 TRBV30 CAWSPGGANTEAFF TGTGCCTGGAGTCCAGGGGGCGCGAACACTGAAGCTTTCTTT
TRBJ2-7 15 few . TRBV5-1 CASSLGPGQLYEQYF TGCGCCAGCAGCTTGGGTCCTGGACAACTCTACGAGCAGTACTTC
TRBJ2-7 16 . TRBD2 TRBV5-1 CASSRGTSGGANQQYF TGCGCCAGCAGCCGTGGGACTAGCGGGGGGGCGAACCAGCAGTACTTC
TRBJ1-4 14 . . TRBV20-1 CSASFPSTNEKLFF TGCAGTGCTAGTTTTCCCTCAACTAATGAAAAACTGTTTTTT
TRBJ1-2 11 few . TRBV10-3 CAISAGDGYTF TGTGCCATCAGTGCCGGGGATGGCTACACCTTC
TRBJ2-5 16 . . TRBV7-9 CASSLVSGLRQETQYF TGTGCCAGCAGCTTAGTCTCCGGGTTAAGGCAAGAGACCCAGTACTTC
TRBJ1-1 15 . . TRBV27 CASSLVRDSGTEAFF TGTGCCAGCAGTTTAGTCAGGGACTCTGGGACTGAAGCTTTCTTT
TRBJ2-5 17 . TRBD2 TRBV30 CAWSPRRRGAGQETQYF TGTGCCTGGAGTCCCCGACGGCGGGGGGCTGGGCAAGAGACCCAGTACTTC
TRBJ1-4 19 . TRBD1 TRBV18 CASSHGAGTGFSTNEKLFF TGTGCCAGCTCACACGGCGCCGGGACAGGGTTTTCTACTAATGAAAAACTGTTTTTT
TRBJ2-1 15 once TRBD2 TRBV9 CASSVASGTYNEQFF TGTGCCAGCAGCGTAGCCAGCGGGACCTACAATGAGCAGTTCTTC
TRBJ1-2 13 . . TRBV5-1 CASSSGHSYGYTF TGCGCCAGCAGCTCCGGACACAGCTATGGCTACACCTTC
TRBJ2-3 15 . TRBD2 TRBV9 CASSAQAGGLDTQYF TGTGCCAGCAGCGCACAAGCGGGGGGGCTGGATACGCAGTATTTT
TRBJ1-1 15 . . TRBV27 CASSLGGFVNTEAFF TGTGCCAGCAGTTTGGGCGGGTTCGTGAACACTGAAGCTTTCTTT
TRBJ2-7 15 . TRBD2 TRBV6-5 CASSYSSGGSYEQYF TGTGCCAGCAGTTACTCTAGCGGGGGGTCCTACGAGCAGTACTTC
TRBJ2-6 16 . . TRBV11-2 CASSSVLTLGANVLTF TGTGCCAGCAGCTCAGTTTTGACTTTAGGGGCCAACGTCCTGACTTTC
TRBJ1-1 15 . TRBD1 TRBV10-3 CAISDSTGANTEAFF TGTGCCATCAGTGACTCGACAGGGGCTAACACTGAAGCTTTCTTT
TRBJ2-3 15 . . TRBV3-1/TRBV3-2 CASSQDTDSLRTQYF TGTGCCAGCAGCCAAGATACGGACTCCCTGCGTACGCAGTATTTT
TRBJ1-1 13 . TRBD1 TRBV12-3/TRBV12-4 CASKLGTVSEAFF TGTGCCAGCAAACTGGGGACAGTTAGTGAAGCTTTCTTT
TRBJ2-7 10 few . TRBV21-1 CASRGGKQYF TGTGCCAGCCGGGGGGGTAAGCAGTACTTC
TRBJ2-1 14 . TRBD2 TRBV6-6 CASRPLAGYYEQFF TGTGCCAGCAGACCACTAGCGGGTTATTATGAGCAGTTCTTC